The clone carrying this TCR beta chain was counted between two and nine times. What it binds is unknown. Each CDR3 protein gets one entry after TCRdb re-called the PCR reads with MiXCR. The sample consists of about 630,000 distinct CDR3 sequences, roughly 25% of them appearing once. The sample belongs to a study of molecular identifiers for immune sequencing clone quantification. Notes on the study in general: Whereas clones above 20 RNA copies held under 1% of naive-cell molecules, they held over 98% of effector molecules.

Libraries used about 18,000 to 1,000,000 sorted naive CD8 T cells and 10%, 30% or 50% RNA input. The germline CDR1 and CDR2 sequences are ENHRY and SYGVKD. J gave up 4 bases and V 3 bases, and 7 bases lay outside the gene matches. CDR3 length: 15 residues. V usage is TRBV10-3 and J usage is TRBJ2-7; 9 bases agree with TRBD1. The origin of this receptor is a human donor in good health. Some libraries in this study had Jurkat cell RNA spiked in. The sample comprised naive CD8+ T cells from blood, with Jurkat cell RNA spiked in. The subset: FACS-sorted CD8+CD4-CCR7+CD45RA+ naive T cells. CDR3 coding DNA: TGTGCCATCAGTGACGGGACAGGGTCTAGGTACGAGCAGTACTTC. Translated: CAISDGTGSRYEQYF.